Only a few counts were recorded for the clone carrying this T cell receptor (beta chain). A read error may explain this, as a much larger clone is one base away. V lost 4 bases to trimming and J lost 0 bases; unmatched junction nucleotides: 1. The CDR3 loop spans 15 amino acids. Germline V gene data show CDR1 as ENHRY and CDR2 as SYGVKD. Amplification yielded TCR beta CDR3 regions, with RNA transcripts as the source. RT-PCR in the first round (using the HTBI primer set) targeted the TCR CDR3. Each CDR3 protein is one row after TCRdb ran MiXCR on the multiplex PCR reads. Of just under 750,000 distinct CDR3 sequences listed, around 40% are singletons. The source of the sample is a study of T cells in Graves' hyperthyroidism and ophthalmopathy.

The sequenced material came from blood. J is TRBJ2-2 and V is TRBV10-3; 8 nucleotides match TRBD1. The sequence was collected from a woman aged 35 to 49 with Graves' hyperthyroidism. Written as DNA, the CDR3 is TGTGCCATCAGTGGGACAGGGTCGAACACCGGGGAGCTGTTTTTT. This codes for CAISGTGSNTGELFF.